Below are 5 T cell receptor beta chains sequenced from a single sample in a study of blood T cell repertoires in COVID-19. The table came from immunoSEQ multiplex PCR; TCRdb's copy has only in-frame clones and leaves some out. The table lists 100,000 to 150,000 clones, 79% of them singletons, with 37% in the top ten. Sequenced material: peripheral blood. The source of these receptors is a man aged 40-55 years with active or convalescent COVID-19.

This rearrangement joins TRBV5-1 to TRBJ2-7; the match to TRBD1 covers 7 bases. Trimming removed 0 bases from V and 0 bases from J; junction bases left unmatched: 9. CDR3 length: 17 amino acids. Per the germline V gene, CDR1 is SGHRS and CDR2 is YFSETQ. CDR3 coding DNA: TGCGCCAGCAGCTTGGTGGCTCAGACAGGGCCCTCCTACGAGCAGTACTTC. Its protein is CASSLVAQTGPSYEQYF.

Remarks on this clone: A much larger clonotype is one base distant, so this may be a read error. The chain links TRBV27 to TRBJ1-5; D not certain. CDR1 and CDR2 from the germline V gene are MNHEY and SMNVEV (reference sequence). The CDR3 totals 15 residues. As DNA, the CDR3 is TGTGCCAACAGTTCTCTCCCTTTCACTGGTCAGCCCCAGCATTTT. Translating gives CANSSLPFTGQPQHF.

V usage is TRBV4-1 and J usage is TRBJ1-1, with a tentative D call TRBD1 (6 bases). The CDR3 has 17 residues. Germline V CDR1 and CDR2: MGHRA, YSYEKL. V dropped 3 bases and J dropped 1 base, with 18 bases sitting between them. The CDR3 protein is CASSQGGGGLANTEAFF. CDR3 coding DNA: TGCGCCAGCAGCCAGGGGGGCGGGGGGTTAGCGAACACTGAAGCTTTCTTT.

V and J are TRBV5-1 and TRBJ2-1; 10 nucleotides line up with TRBD2. Germline V lookup: CDR1 SGHRS, CDR2 YFSETQ. The V gene end was trimmed by 2 bases and the J gene end by 15 bases; junction bases not matched to a gene: 14. CDR3 length: 15 amino acids. CDR3 protein: CASSFDIAGGMLPFF. The CDR3 bases are TGCGCCAGCAGCTTCGACATAGCGGGAGGTATGCTCCCGTTCTTC.

The rearrangement joins TRBV3-1 (or the pseudogene TRBV3-2) to TRBJ1-1, with D perhaps matching TRBD1 (5 bases). Trimming took 8 bases from V and 1 from J, leaving 17 bases between them. The CDR3 totals 15 residues. Germline lookup yields CDR1 LGHDT and CDR2 YNNKEL (reference sequence). CDR3 sequence: CASLTRGGRNTEAFF. Here the CDR3 DNA reads TGTGCCAGCCTCACTCGTGGGGGGAGGAACACTGAAGCTTTCTTT.